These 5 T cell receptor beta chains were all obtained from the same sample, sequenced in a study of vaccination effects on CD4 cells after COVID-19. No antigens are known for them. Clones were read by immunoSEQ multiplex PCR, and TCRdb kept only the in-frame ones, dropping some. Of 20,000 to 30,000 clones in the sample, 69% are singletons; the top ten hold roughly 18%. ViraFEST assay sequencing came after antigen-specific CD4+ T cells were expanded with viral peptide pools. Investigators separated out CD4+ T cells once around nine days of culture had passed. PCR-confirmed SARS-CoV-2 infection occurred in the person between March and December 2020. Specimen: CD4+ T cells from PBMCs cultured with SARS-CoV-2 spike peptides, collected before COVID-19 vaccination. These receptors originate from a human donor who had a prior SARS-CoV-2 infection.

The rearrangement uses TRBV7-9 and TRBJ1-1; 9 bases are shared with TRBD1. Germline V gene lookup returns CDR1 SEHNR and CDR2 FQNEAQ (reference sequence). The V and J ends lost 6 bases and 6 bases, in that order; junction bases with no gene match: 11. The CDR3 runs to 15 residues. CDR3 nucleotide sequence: TGTGCCAGCAGTAGACCTCGGGACAGGGTCTCTGAAGCTTTCTTT. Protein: CASSRPRDRVSEAFF. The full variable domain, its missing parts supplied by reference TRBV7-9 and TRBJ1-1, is DTGVSQNPRHKITKRGQNVTFRCDPISEHNRLYWYRQTLGQGPEFLTYFQNEAQLEKSRLLSDRFSAERPKGSFSTLEIQRTEQGDSAMYLCASSRPRDRVSEAFFGQGTRLTVV.

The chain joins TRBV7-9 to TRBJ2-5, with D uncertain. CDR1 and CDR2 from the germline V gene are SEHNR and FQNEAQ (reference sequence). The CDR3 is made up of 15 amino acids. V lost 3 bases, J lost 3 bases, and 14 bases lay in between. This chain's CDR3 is CASSFLRGPEETQYF. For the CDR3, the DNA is TGTGCCAGCAGCTTCCTCCGAGGACCTGAAGAGACCCAGTACTTC.

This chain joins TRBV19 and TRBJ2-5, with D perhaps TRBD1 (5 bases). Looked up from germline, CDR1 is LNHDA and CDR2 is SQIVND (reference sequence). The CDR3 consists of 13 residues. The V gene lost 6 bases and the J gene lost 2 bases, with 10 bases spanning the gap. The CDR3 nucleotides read TGTGCCAGTAGCCGACAGAGACAAGAGACCCAGTACTTC. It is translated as CASSRQRQETQYF.

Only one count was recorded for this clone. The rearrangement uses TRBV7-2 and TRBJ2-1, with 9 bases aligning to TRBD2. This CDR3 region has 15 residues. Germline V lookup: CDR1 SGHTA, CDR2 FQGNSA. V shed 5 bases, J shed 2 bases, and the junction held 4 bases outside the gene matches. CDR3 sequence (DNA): TGTGCCAGCAGCGCGGGACTAGCTCCCTACAATGAGCAGTTCTTC. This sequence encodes CASSAGLAPYNEQFF.

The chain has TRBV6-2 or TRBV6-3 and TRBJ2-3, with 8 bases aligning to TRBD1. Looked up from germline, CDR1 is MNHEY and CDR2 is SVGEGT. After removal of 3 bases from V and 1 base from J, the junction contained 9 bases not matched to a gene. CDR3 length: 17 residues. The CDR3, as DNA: TGTGCCAGCAGTTATAAATCAGGGGGCGACGGCACAGATACGCAGTATTTT. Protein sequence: CASSYKSGGDGTDTQYF.